The rows below give T cell receptor beta chains drawn from one sample of a study of graft-versus-host responses after intestinal transplantation. These receptors have no known antigen. Produced via immunoSEQ multiplex PCR; TCRdb's table is partial and in-frame only. This table holds tens of thousands of clones, approximately 94% found once. Sequenced material: unstimulated CD8+ T cells sorted from spleen or lymph node cells, taken before intestinal transplant. These receptors all stem from a human donor who received an intestinal transplant. CDR3s include the opening cysteine and the closing phenylalanine or tryptophan. A D gene is named only where the DNA matches it firmly. Clone size, where shown, is once, few, many, or a class for clones that have expanded.

J gene: TRBJ2-2; V gene: TRBV5-1; clone size: -; D gene: -; CDR3 protein: CASSIGTPGELFF; CDR3 DNA: TGCGCCAGCAGCATAGGGACACCCGGGGAGCTGTTTTTT
J gene: TRBJ2-7; V gene: TRBV20-1; clone size: -; D gene: -; CDR3 protein: CSALAGAEQYF; CDR3 DNA: TGCAGTGCCCTGGCGGGGGCCGAGCAGTACTTC
J gene: TRBJ2-1; V gene: TRBV9; clone size: -; D gene: -; CDR3 protein: CASSPWDSSNEQFF; CDR3 DNA: TGTGCCAGCAGCCCCTGGGACTCCTCCAATGAGCAGTTCTTC
J gene: TRBJ1-4; V gene: TRBV9; clone size: -; D gene: -; CDR3 protein: CASTTQSGGEKLFF; CDR3 DNA: TGTGCCAGCACTACCCAATCGGGGGGTGAAAAACTGTTTTTT
J gene: TRBJ2-7; V gene: TRBV4-1; clone size: -; D gene: -; CDR3 protein: CASSQEVAPYEQYF; CDR3 DNA: TGCGCCAGCAGCCAAGAGGTAGCCCCCTACGAGCAGTACTTC
J gene: TRBJ1-3; V gene: TRBV7-6; clone size: -; D gene: -; CDR3 protein: CASSLGALGNTIYF; CDR3 DNA: TGTGCCAGCAGCTTAGGGGCTCTTGGAAACACCATATATTTT
J gene: TRBJ1-2; V gene: TRBV11-3; clone size: -; D gene: TRBD1; CDR3 protein: CASSNSGQGKSHYGYTF; CDR3 DNA: TGTGCCAGCAGCAACTCGGGACAGGGTAAATCTCACTATGGCTACACCTTC
J gene: TRBJ2-5; V gene: TRBV9; clone size: -; D gene: TRBD2; CDR3 protein: CASSVLSGGAGETQYF; CDR3 DNA: TGTGCCAGCAGCGTCTTGAGCGGGGGGGCGGGAGAGACCCAGTACTTC
J gene: TRBJ2-7; V gene: TRBV4-3; clone size: -; D gene: TRBD1; CDR3 protein: CASSQDRQGDYEQYF; CDR3 DNA: TGCGCCAGCAGCCAAGATCGACAGGGGGACTACGAGCAGTACTTC
J gene: TRBJ1-1; V gene: TRBV19; clone size: -; D gene: -; CDR3 protein: CASSMGAGSLNTEAFF; CDR3 DNA: TGTGCCAGTAGTATGGGGGCAGGGTCTCTCAACACTGAAGCTTTCTTT
J gene: TRBJ1-1; V gene: TRBV7-2; clone size: -; D gene: -; CDR3 protein: CASSLGQNTEAFF; CDR3 DNA: TGTGCCAGCAGCTTAGGACAGAACACTGAAGCTTTCTTT
J gene: TRBJ2-7; V gene: TRBV4-1; clone size: -; D gene: -; CDR3 protein: CASSQDPDTSYEQYF; CDR3 DNA: TGCGCCAGCAGCCAAGACCCAGACACCTCCTACGAGCAGTACTTC
J gene: TRBJ2-7; V gene: TRBV27; clone size: -; D gene: TRBD1; CDR3 protein: CASSQRIDPDRGKHEQYF; CDR3 DNA: TGTGCCAGCAGTCAAAGAATTGACCCGGACAGGGGGAAACACGAGCAGTACTTC
J gene: TRBJ2-3; V gene: TRBV30; clone size: once; D gene: -; CDR3 protein: CAWSASQGLTDTQYF; CDR3 DNA: TGTGCCTGGAGTGCCTCCCAGGGATTAACAGATACGCAGTATTTT
J gene: TRBJ2-5; V gene: TRBV11-2; clone size: -; D gene: -; CDR3 protein: CASSLEAVSQETQYF; CDR3 DNA: TGTGCCAGCAGCTTAGAGGCAGTATCCCAAGAGACCCAGTACTTC